Following are 18 T cell receptor beta chains from one sample sequenced in a study of T cells after yellow fever vaccination. TCRdb re-called the 5' RACE reads with MiXCR, one entry per CDR3 protein. The table includes about 630,000 distinct CDR3 sequences, 9% to 15% detected once. The sequencing here drew on PBMCs, taken on the day of the yellow fever booster vaccination. These receptors all come from a man aged 25-45 years who received the YFV17D yellow fever vaccine.

This clonotype has a handful of counts. The chain couples TRBV27 to TRBJ1-2; 9 nucleotides agree with TRBD1. V gave up 4 bases and J gave up 8 bases; unmatched junction bases: 11. The CDR3 covers 15 residues. In germline, CDR1 is MNHEY, CDR2 SMNVEV (reference sequence). The chain's CDR3 is CASSSGGQGIVGYTF. In DNA form, the CDR3 reads TGTGCCAGCAGTTCCGGAGGACAGGGGATTGTGGGCTACACCTTC.

This clonotype was observed a few times. The chain combines TRBV7-2 with TRBJ2-2; 10 bases align to TRBD2. V shed 3 bases, J shed 5 bases, and the junction held 9 bases outside the gene matches. CDR1 is SGHTA and CDR2 is FQGNSA in the germline V gene. The CDR3 loop spans 17 amino acids. CDR3 nucleotide sequence: TGTGCCAGCAGCTTGGGCCTCTTGACTAGCGGGACCGGGGAGCTGTTTTTT. This encodes CASSLGLLTSGTGELFF. Full variable domain (remainder filled in from reference TRBV7-2 and TRBJ2-2): GAGVSQSPSNKVTEKGKDVELRCDPISGHTALYWYRQSLGQGLEFLIYFQGNSAPDKSGLPSDRFSAERTGGSVSTLTIQRTQQEDSAVYLCASSLGLLTSGTGELFFGEGSRLTVL.

The chain combines TRBV29-1 with TRBJ2-7; possibly TRBD2 for D (6 bases). The CDR3 contains 13 residues. The V gene lost 7 bases and the J gene lost 5 bases, with 18 bases spanning the gap. In germline, CDR1 is SQVTM, CDR2 ANQGSEA. The CDR3 loop is CSAAGQGANEQYF. The CDR3 DNA reads as TGCAGCGCTGCGGGGCAGGGTGCGAACGAGCAGTACTTC.

This clonotype has more than one count but fewer than ten. The V call is TRBV6-5, the J call TRBJ2-7; 9 bases fit TRBD2. The length of the CDR3 is 15 residues. The V and J ends lost 2 bases and 1 base, in that order; junction bases with no gene match: 3. CDR1 is MNHEY and CDR2 is SVGAGI in the germline V gene. The CDR3 sequence: CASSYVTSGSYEQYF. The CDR3 DNA sequence: TGTGCCAGCAGTTACGTGACTAGCGGTTCCTACGAGCAGTACTTC.

The chain combines TRBV3-1 with TRBJ2-7, with TRBD2 matching 8 bases. The CDR3 runs 13 residues. After removal of 2 bases from V and 8 bases from J, the junction contained 5 bases not matched to a gene. In germline, CDR1 is LGHDT, CDR2 YNNKEL (reference sequence). CDR3: CASSQREGRKQYF. The CDR3 coding sequence is TGTGCCAGCAGCCAACGGGAGGGCCGAAAGCAGTACTTC.

In regard to this clonotype: A single base separates this from a much larger clone, so it may be a read error. The rearrangement joins TRBV5-4 to TRBJ2-5; D not certain. CDR1 and CDR2 from the germline V gene are SGHNT and YYREEE (reference sequence). The germline V and J ends were trimmed by 1 base and 1 base, with 5 bases remaining between them. This CDR3 is built from 13 residues. The CDR3 DNA sequence: TGTGCCAGCAGCTTGTACATCCAAGAGACCCAGTACTTC. Its translation: CASSLYIQETQYF.

This clonotype was counted a few times. The genes are TRBV7-9 and TRBJ2-1; 9 bases map to TRBD2. From germline, CDR1 is SEHNR and CDR2 FQNEAQ (reference sequence). After removal of 6 bases from V and 8 bases from J, the junction contained 14 bases not matched to a gene. This CDR3 spans 16 amino acids. CDR3 DNA sequence: TGTGCCAGCAGTAATCATCGTTCTAGCGGGATTGATGAGCAGTTCTTC. Its protein product is CASSNHRSSGIDEQFF.

The rearrangement links TRBV20-1 to TRBJ2-7; no reliable D call. CDR1 and CDR2 from the germline V gene are DFQATT and SNEGSKA (reference sequence). Trimming took off 2 bases at V and 1 base at J, with 15 bases between the two ends. This CDR3 contains 15 residues. CDR3 region: CSARTPRASSYEQYF. The CDR3 bases are TGCAGTGCTAGAACCCCCCGAGCGTCGTCCTACGAGCAGTACTTC.

This clonotype was detected many times. The V call is TRBV20-1, the J call TRBJ2-1; D perhaps matches TRBD1 (6 bases). This CDR3 has 14 residues. The germline V gene encodes CDR1 DFQATT and CDR2 SNEGSKA (reference sequence). V dropped 4 bases and J dropped 2 bases, with 12 bases sitting between them. CDR3 bases: TGCAGTGCTACTAACAGGGACACCTACAATGAGCAGTTCTTC. Protein: CSATNRDTYNEQFF.

The sample holds a few counts of this clonotype. In DNA, the CDR3 is TGTGCCAGCAGTTACCCAACTAGCGGGATAACGGTCGGGGAGCTGTTTTTT. This encodes CASSYPTSGITVGELFF. The genes are TRBV6-5 and TRBJ2-2, with TRBD2 identical over 10 bases. The CDR3 covers 17 residues. Germline assignment: CDR1 MNHEY and CDR2 SVGAGI. Trimming removed 2 bases from V and 7 bases from J; junction bases left unmatched: 10.

V and J are TRBV28 and TRBJ2-4; D is uncertain. The CDR3 contains 15 residues. Germline CDR1 reads MDHEN; CDR2 reads SYDVKM. Trimming shortened V by 6 bases and J by 2 bases, and 14 bases separated the two germline ends. CDR3: CASRDIAFPKNIQYF. The DNA of the CDR3 is TGTGCCAGCAGAGACATCGCATTTCCCAAAAACATTCAGTACTTC.

The rearrangement uses TRBV7-9 and TRBJ1-6; possible D gene TRBD1, 5 bases. Germline values: CDR1 SEHNR, CDR2 FQNEAQ (reference sequence). The V gene lost 5 bases and the J gene lost 8 bases, with 10 bases spanning the gap. This CDR3 is built from 13 residues. In DNA form, the CDR3 reads TGTGCCAGCAGCCTTGAGGGGCATTCACCCCTCCACTTT. As protein: CASSLEGHSPLHF.

V and J are TRBV29-1 and TRBJ2-7, with 7 bases that match TRBD2. With 7 bases clipped from V and 4 bases from J, the junction kept 7 bases outside the gene matches. Germline values: CDR1 SQVTM, CDR2 ANQGSEA. The CDR3 totals 12 residues. The CDR3 region has the DNA TGCAGCGGACTTGCGGGAGAGTACGAGCAGTACTTC. Translated, it gives CSGLAGEYEQYF.

This clonotype came up a few times. The chain recombines TRBV5-1 with TRBJ2-1; 8 positions agree with TRBD1. The germline CDR1 and CDR2 sequences are SGHRS and YFSETQ. The CDR3 covers 14 residues. V gave up 8 bases and J gave up 2 bases; unmatched junction bases: 6. The CDR3: CASQDRGAYNEQFF. DNA for the CDR3: TGCGCCAGTCAAGACAGGGGAGCCTACAATGAGCAGTTCTTC.

The V and J genes are TRBV5-1 and TRBJ2-1; 10 bases agree with TRBD2. Germline assignment: CDR1 SGHRS and CDR2 YFSETQ. The CDR3 sequence is 15 residues long. Losses at the gene ends were 2 bases for V and 9 bases for J; bases not matched to a gene: 8. The CDR3 loop is CASSFEAGGALEQFF. The CDR3 nucleotides are TGCGCCAGCAGCTTCGAAGCGGGGGGGGCTCTTGAGCAGTTCTTC.

This chain joins TRBV7-3 and TRBJ2-7; TRBD2 agrees at 10 bases. There are 13 residues in the CDR3. Germline assignment: CDR1 SGHTA and CDR2 FQGTGA. V shed 5 bases, J shed 12 bases, and the junction held 10 bases outside the gene matches. The CDR3 sequence is CASSLWGTSVPYF. CDR3 sequence (DNA): TGTGCCAGCAGCCTCTGGGGGACTAGCGTTCCGTACTTC.

The chain carries TRBV7-2 and TRBJ2-5; D unclear. V was shortened by 4 bases and J by 7 bases, with 13 bases between the two germline ends. CDR3 length equals 13 residues. Germline assignment: CDR1 SGHTA and CDR2 FQGNSA. As DNA, the CDR3 is TGTGCCAGCAGCTCAGGACGCGGCGTGACCCAGTACTTC. It translates to CASSSGRGVTQYF.

This clonotype was seen a handful of times. V gene TRBV28 combines with J gene TRBJ2-7; tentative D call: TRBD2 (5 bases). CDR3 length equals 16 residues. The V gene lost 3 bases and the J gene lost 6 bases, with 21 bases spanning the gap. Per germline, CDR1 MDHEN and CDR2 SYDVKM. The CDR3 spells CASSFEHGGPRVEQYF. The CDR3 DNA follows: TGTGCCAGCAGTTTTGAGCATGGCGGGCCTCGGGTCGAGCAGTACTTC.